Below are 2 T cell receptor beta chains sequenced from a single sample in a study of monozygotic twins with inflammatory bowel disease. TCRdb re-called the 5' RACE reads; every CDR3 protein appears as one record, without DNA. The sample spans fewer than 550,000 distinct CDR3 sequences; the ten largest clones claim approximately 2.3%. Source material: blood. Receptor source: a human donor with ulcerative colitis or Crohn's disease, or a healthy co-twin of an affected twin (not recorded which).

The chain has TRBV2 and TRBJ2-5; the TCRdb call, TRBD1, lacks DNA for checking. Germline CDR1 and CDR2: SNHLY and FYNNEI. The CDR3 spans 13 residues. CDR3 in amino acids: CASSKQGQETQYF.

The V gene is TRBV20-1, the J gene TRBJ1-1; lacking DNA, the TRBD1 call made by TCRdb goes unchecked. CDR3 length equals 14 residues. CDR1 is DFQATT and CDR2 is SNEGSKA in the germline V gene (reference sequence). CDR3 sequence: CSARDLLSGAEAFF.